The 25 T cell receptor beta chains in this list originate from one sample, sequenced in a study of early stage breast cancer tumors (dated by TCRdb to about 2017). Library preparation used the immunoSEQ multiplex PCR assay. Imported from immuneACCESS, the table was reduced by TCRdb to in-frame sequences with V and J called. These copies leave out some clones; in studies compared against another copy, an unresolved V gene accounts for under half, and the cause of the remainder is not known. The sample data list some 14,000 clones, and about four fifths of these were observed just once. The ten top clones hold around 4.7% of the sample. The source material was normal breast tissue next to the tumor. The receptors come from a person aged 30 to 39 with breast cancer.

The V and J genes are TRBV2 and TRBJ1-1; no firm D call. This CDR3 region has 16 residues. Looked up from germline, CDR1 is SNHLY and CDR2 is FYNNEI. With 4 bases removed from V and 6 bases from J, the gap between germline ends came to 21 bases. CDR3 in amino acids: CASSGGFGAIFAEAFF. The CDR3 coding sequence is TGTGCCAGCAGTGGTGGGTTTGGAGCGATTTTCGCTGAAGCTTTCTTT.

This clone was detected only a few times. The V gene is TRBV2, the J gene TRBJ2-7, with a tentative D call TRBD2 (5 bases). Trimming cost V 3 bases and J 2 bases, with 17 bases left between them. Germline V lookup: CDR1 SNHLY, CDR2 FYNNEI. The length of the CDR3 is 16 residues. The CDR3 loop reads CASSDAGGLGTYEQYF. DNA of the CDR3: TGTGCCAGCAGTGATGCGGGCGGTCTAGGAACCTACGAGCAGTACTTC.

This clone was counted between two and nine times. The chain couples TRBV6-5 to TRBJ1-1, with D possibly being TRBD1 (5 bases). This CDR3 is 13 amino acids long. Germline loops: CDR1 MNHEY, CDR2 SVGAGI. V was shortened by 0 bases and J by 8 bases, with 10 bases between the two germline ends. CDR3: CASSYSQGAEAFF. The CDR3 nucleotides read TGTGCCAGCAGTTACTCTCAGGGTGCGGAAGCTTTCTTT.

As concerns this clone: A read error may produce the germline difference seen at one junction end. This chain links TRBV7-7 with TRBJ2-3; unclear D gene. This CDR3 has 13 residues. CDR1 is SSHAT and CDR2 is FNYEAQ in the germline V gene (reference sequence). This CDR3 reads CASSLGRADTQYF. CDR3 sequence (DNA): TGTGCTAGCAGCTTAGGTCGCGCAGATACGCAGTATTTT.

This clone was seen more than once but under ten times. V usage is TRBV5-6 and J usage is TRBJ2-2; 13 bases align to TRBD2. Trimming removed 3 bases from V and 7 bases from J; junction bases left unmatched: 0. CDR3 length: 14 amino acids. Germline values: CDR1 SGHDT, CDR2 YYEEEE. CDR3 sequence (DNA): TGTGCCAGCAGCTGGACTAGCGGGAGCGGGGAGCTGTTTTTT. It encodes CASSWTSGSGELFF.

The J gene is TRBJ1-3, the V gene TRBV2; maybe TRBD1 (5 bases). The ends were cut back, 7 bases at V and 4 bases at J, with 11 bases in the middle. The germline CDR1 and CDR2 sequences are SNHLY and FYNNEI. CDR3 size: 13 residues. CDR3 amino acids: CASIEGIGNTIYF. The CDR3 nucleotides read TGTGCCAGCATCGAGGGGATCGGAAACACCATATATTTT.

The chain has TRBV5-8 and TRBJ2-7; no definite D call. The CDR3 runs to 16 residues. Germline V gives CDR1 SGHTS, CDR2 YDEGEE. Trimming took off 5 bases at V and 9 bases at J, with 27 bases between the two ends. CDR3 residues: CASRPPARVIFRGQYF. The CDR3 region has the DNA TGTGCCAGCAGACCTCCCGCCCGGGTTATCTTTAGAGGGCAGTACTTC.

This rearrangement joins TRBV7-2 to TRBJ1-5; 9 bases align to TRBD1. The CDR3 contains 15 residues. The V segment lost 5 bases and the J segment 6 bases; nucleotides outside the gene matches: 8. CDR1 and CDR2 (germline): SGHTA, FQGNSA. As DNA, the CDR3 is TGTGCCAGCAGCCCCGGACAGGGGATGGGTCAGCCCCAGCATTTT. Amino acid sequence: CASSPGQGMGQPQHF. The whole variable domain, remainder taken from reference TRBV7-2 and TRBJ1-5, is GAGVSQSPSNKVTEKGKDVELRCDPISGHTALYWYRQSLGQGLEFLIYFQGNSAPDKSGLPSDRFSAERTGGSVSTLTIQRTQQEDSAVYLCASSPGQGMGQPQHFGDGTRLSIL.

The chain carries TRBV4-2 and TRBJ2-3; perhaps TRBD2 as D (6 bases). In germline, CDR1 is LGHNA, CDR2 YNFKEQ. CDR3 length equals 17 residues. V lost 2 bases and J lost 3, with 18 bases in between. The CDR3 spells CASSQKSGGIGTDTQYF. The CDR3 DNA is TGTGCCAGCAGCCAAAAATCGGGCGGGATCGGTACAGATACGCAGTATTTT.

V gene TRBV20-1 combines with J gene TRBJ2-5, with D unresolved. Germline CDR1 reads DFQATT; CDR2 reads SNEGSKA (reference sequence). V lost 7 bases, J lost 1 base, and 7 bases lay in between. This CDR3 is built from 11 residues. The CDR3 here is CSGKIQETQYF. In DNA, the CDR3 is TGCAGTGGAAAAATCCAAGAGACCCAGTACTTC.

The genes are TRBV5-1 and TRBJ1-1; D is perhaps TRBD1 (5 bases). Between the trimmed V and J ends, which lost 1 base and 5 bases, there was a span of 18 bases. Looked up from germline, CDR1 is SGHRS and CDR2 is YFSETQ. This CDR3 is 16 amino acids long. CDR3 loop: CASSLTPAGPGTEAFF. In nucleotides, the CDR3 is TGCGCCAGCAGCTTGACTCCAGCAGGGCCGGGAACTGAAGCTTTCTTT.

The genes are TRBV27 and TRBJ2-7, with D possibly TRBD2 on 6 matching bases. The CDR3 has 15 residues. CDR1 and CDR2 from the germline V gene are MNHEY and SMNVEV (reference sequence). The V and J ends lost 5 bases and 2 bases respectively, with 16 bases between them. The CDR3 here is CASSLLGGAPYEQYF. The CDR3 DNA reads TGTGCCAGCAGTCTGCTCGGAGGGGCCCCCTACGAGCAGTACTTC.

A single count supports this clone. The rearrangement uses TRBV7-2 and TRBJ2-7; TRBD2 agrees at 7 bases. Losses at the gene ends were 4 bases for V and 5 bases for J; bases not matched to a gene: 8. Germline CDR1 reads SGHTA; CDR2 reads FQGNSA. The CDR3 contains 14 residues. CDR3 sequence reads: CASSSPSGVDEQYF. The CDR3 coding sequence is TGTGCCAGCAGCTCCCCTAGCGGCGTTGACGAGCAGTACTTC.

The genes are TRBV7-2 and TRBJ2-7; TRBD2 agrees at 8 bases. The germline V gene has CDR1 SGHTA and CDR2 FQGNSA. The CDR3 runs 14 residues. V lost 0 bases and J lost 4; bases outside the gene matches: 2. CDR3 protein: CASSLAAGAYEQYF. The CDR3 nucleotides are TGTGCCAGCAGCTTAGCAGCGGGAGCTTACGAGCAGTACTTC.

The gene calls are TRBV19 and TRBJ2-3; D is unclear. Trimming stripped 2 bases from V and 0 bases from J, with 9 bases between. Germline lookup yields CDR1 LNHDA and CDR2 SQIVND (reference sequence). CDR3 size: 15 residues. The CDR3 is CASSISPGSTDTQYF. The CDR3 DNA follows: TGTGCCAGTAGTATATCCCCCGGGAGCACAGATACGCAGTATTTT.

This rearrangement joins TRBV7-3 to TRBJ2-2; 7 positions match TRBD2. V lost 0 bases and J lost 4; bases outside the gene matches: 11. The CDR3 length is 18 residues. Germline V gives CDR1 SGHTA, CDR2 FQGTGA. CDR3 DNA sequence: TGTGCCAGCAGCTTAACGGGACCTAGCGGAGGTGGCACCGGGGAGCTGTTTTTT. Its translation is CASSLTGPSGGGTGELFF.

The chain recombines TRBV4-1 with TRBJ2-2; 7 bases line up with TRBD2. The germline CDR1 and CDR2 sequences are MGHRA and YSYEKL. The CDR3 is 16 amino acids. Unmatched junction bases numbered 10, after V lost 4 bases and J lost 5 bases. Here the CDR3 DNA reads TGCGCCAGCAGCCGGGGGTCCTGGGGGGGGACCGGGGAGCTGTTTTTT. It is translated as CASSRGSWGGTGELFF.

CDR3 in amino acids: CASNQGANGNTEAFF. The CDR3 nucleotides are TGCGCCAGCAACCAGGGGGCCAACGGGAACACTGAAGCTTTCTTT. This chain joins TRBV10-2 and TRBJ1-1; 8 positions agree with TRBD1. Germline CDR1 WSHSY, CDR2 SAAADI. The CDR3 is 15 amino acids. V was pared by 7 bases and J by 1 base, with 8 bases of the junction left unmatched.

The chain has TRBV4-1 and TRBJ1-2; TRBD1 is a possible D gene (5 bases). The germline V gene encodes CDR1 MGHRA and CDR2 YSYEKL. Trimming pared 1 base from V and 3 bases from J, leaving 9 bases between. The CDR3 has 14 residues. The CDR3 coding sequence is TGCGCCAGCAGCCAAGCAGGGAGGCACTATGGCTACACCTTC. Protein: CASSQAGRHYGYTF.

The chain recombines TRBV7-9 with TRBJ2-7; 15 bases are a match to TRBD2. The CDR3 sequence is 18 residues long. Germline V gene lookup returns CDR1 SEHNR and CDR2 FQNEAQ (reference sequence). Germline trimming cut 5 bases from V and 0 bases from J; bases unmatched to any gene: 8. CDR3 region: CASSDGTSGRRGSYEQYF. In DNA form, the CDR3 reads TGTGCCAGCAGCGACGGGACTAGCGGGAGGCGGGGCTCCTACGAGCAGTACTTC.

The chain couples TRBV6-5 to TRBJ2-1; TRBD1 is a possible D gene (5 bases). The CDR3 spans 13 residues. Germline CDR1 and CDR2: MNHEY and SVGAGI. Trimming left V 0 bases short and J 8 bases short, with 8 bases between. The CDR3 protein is CASSYSIGDEQFF. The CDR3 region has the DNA TGTGCCAGCAGTTACTCGATAGGGGATGAGCAGTTCTTC.

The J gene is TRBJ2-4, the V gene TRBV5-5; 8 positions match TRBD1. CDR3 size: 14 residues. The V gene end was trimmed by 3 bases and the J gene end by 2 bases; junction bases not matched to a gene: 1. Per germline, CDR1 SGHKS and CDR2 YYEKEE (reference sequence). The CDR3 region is CASSWDRPKNIQYF. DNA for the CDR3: TGTGCCAGCAGCTGGGACAGGCCCAAAAACATTCAGTACTTC. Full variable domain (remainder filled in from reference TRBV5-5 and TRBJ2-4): DAGVTQSPTHLIKTRGQQVTLRCSPISGHKSVSWYQQVLGQGPQFIFQYYEKEERGRGNFPDRFSARQFPNYSSELNVNALLLGDSALYLCASSWDRPKNIQYFGAGTRLSVL.

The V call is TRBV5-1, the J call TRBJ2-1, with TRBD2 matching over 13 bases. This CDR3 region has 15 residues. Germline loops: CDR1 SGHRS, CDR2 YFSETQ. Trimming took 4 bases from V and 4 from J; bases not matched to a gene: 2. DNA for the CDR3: TGCGCCAGCAGCCCGGGACTAGCGGGATACAATGAGCAGTTCTTC. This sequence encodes CASSPGLAGYNEQFF.

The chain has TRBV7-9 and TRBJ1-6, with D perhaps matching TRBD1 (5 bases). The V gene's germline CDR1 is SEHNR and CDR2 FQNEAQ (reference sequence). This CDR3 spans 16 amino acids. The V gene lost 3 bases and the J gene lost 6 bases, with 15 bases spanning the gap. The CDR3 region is CASSLGLTAGNSPLHF. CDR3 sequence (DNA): TGTGCCAGCAGCTTGGGGTTGACAGCTGGTAATTCACCCCTCCACTTT.

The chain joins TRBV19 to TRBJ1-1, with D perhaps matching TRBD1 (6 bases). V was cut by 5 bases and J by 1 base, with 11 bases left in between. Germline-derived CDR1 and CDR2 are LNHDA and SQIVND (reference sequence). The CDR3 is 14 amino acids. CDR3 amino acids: CASSGGYANTEAFF. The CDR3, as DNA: TGTGCCAGTAGTGGGGGCTATGCGAACACTGAAGCTTTCTTT.